These 31 T cell receptor beta chains came from one sample sequenced in a study of long-term antiretroviral therapy in people with HIV (dated by TCRdb to between 2022 and 2023). Sequencing of the TRB variable region was done with the immunoSEQ hsTCRB v3.0 assay at survey level resolution. TCRdb mirrors the immuneACCESS table, restricted to in-frame sequences. Some clones are absent from its copies; in checked studies, under half trace to an unresolved V gene, and the reason for the others is unknown. The table for this sample lists more than 20,000 clones; approximately 84% of them were counted only once. In total, the top ten clones hold 3.5% to 6% of the sample. The sample in question was unsorted PBMCs, obtained 0.5 years after starting antiretroviral therapy. These receptors were taken from a man aged 18 to 30 with HIV.

The chain is built from TRBV6-5 and TRBJ1-1, with D possibly TRBD1 on 6 matching bases. Between the trimmed V and J ends, which lost 0 bases and 11 bases, there was a span of 13 bases. CDR3 length: 13 amino acids. CDR1 and CDR2 (germline): MNHEY, SVGAGI. The chain's CDR3 is CASSYSTRQVAFF. As DNA, the CDR3 is TGTGCCAGCAGTTACTCGACGCGACAGGTGGCTTTCTTT.

This clone was detected once. The chain carries TRBV25-1 and TRBJ1-1, with D unclear. This CDR3 spans 11 amino acids. V lost 6 bases and J lost 1, with 3 bases in between. Germline CDR1 is MGHDK and CDR2 is SYGVNS. CDR3 nucleotides: TGTGCCAGCAGGCAGAACACTGAAGCTTTCTTT. It is translated as CASRQNTEAFF.

This clone was observed a handful of times. J is TRBJ2-1 and V is TRBV7-2; 7 nucleotides line up with TRBD1. The CDR3 length is 15 residues. The ends lost 4 bases at V and 0 bases at J; junction bases unmatched: 3. Germline V CDR1 and CDR2: SGHTA, FQGNSA. The CDR3 sequence: CASSSGQSSYNEQFF. For the CDR3, the DNA is TGTGCCAGCAGCTCGGGACAGAGCTCCTACAATGAGCAGTTCTTC. Filled out from reference TRBV7-2 and TRBJ2-1, the complete variable domain reads GAGVSQSPSNKVTEKGKDVELRCDPISGHTALYWYRQSLGQGLEFLIYFQGNSAPDKSGLPSDRFSAERTGGSVSTLTIQRTQQEDSAVYLCASSSGQSSYNEQFFGPGTRLTVL.

The chain employs TRBV9 and TRBJ2-5, with 10 bases aligning to TRBD1. J lost 2 bases, V lost 0 bases, and 4 bases had no gene match. Germline CDR1 reads SGDLS; CDR2 reads YYNGEE. The CDR3 extends over 16 amino acids. The CDR3 loop is CASSVGQGAGQETQYF. DNA of the CDR3: TGTGCCAGCAGCGTAGGACAGGGGGCAGGTCAAGAGACCCAGTACTTC.

This clone was observed a single time. The CDR3 DNA follows: TGTGCCAGCAGCTTTAGGGACAGGGGGCTTTATAATTCACCCCTCCACTTT. It encodes CASSFRDRGLYNSPLHF. The chain links TRBV5-6 to TRBJ1-6; the match to TRBD1 covers 12 bases. The CDR3 is 17 amino acids. With 2 bases clipped from V and 4 bases from J, the junction kept 4 bases outside the gene matches. Germline V gene sequence: CDR1 SGHDT, CDR2 YYEEEE.

This clone was seen just once. This chain joins TRBV28 and TRBJ2-7, with TRBD1 matching 10 bases. The CDR3 totals 15 residues. V gave up 2 bases and J gave up 2 bases; unmatched junction bases: 3. CDR1 is MDHEN and CDR2 is SYDVKM in the germline V gene. The CDR3, as DNA: TGTGCCAGCAGTTTACTCGGGACAGGGGCCTACGAGCAGTACTTC. Its translation: CASSLLGTGAYEQYF.

V usage is TRBV28 and J usage is TRBJ2-5; 8 nucleotides agree with TRBD2. Germline V gene sequence: CDR1 MDHEN, CDR2 SYDVKM. V lost 4 bases to trimming and J lost 5 bases; unmatched junction nucleotides: 12. CDR3 length: 16 amino acids. CDR3 protein: CASSSGLARTRETQYF. CDR3 nucleotide sequence: TGTGCCAGCAGTTCCGGACTAGCTAGAACCCGGGAGACCCAGTACTTC. The variable domain in full, completed from reference TRBV28 and TRBJ2-5, reads DVKVTQSSRYLVKRTGEKVFLECVQDMDHENMFWYRQDPGLGLRLIYFSYDVKMKEKGDIPEGYSVSREKKERFSLILESASTNQTSMYLCASSSGLARTRETQYFGPGTRLLVL.

This clone was seen only once. The chain has TRBV5-1 and TRBJ2-6; the D is unclear. Germline CDR1 reads SGHRS; CDR2 reads YFSETQ. The CDR3 is 16 amino acids. V was pared by 1 base and J by 0 bases, with 8 bases between. The CDR3 is CASSLTSVSGANVLTF. As DNA, the CDR3 is TGCGCCAGCAGCTTGACTTCGGTCTCTGGGGCCAACGTCCTGACTTTC.

The chain has TRBV23-1 and TRBJ2-7, with D tentatively TRBD1 (7 bases). TRBV23-1 is an ORF, with its function uncertain. The CDR3 length is 21 residues. Between the trimmed V and J ends, which lost 0 bases and 1 base, there was a span of 28 bases. This CDR3 is CASSQSGVGDKVRGVSYEQYF. CDR3 nucleotides: TGCGCCAGCAGTCAATCCGGGGTGGGGGACAAGGTCAGGGGGGTTTCCTACGAGCAGTACTTC.

The chain uses TRBV4-1 and TRBJ2-7, with D possibly matching TRBD1 (5 bases). The germline gives CDR1 MGHRA, CDR2 YSYEKL. CDR3 length: 15 residues. Between the trimmed V and J ends, which lost 3 bases and 1 base, there was a span of 13 bases. The CDR3 loop is CASSQGQGPSYEQYF. The CDR3 nucleotides are TGCGCCAGCAGCCAGGGGCAGGGCCCGTCCTACGAGCAGTACTTC.

The CDR3 DNA sequence: TGTGCCAGCAGTTACTCGACAGAACTCGAGCAGTTCTTC. Translated: CASSYSTELEQFF. The chain combines TRBV6-5 with TRBJ2-1, with D tentatively TRBD1 (5 bases). V lost 0 bases, J lost 10 bases, and 10 bases lay in between. The germline CDR1 and CDR2 sequences are MNHEY and SVGAGI. The CDR3 has 13 residues.

The rearrangement uses TRBV6-1 and TRBJ1-1; no clear D. Germline CDR1 MNHNS, CDR2 SASEGT. This CDR3 contains 15 residues. V was shortened by 2 bases and J by 3 bases, with 13 bases between the two germline ends. CDR3 amino acids: CASSEYGVGYTEAFF. The CDR3, as DNA: TGTGCCAGCAGTGAATATGGGGTTGGGTACACTGAAGCTTTCTTT.

The CDR3: CASSRRVAGPNTGELFF. CDR3 coding DNA: TGTGCCAGCAGCCGCAGGGTGGCGGGGCCTAACACCGGGGAGCTGTTTTTT. The gene calls are TRBV11-3 and TRBJ2-2; a possible D gene is TRBD2 (6 bases). Trimming pared 5 bases from V and 2 bases from J, leaving 18 bases between. In germline, CDR1 is SGHNT, CDR2 YENEEA. The length of the CDR3 is 17 residues.

This chain links TRBV5-6 with TRBJ1-1, with a weak D call TRBD1 (6 bases). Per germline, CDR1 SGHDT and CDR2 YYEEEE. The CDR3 totals 15 residues. V lost 3 bases and J lost 5, with 17 bases in between. This CDR3 reads CASSWHTGKDTEAFF. Written as DNA, the CDR3 is TGTGCCAGCAGCTGGCATACAGGGAAGGATACTGAAGCTTTCTTT. The full variable domain, its missing parts supplied by reference TRBV5-6 and TRBJ1-1, is DAGVTQSPTHLIKTRGQQVTLRCSPKSGHDTVSWYQQALGQGPQFIFQYYEEEERQRGNFPDRFSGHQFPNYSSELNVNALLLGDSALYLCASSWHTGKDTEAFFGQGTRLTVV.

This chain links TRBV5-6 with TRBJ2-3; weak D call: TRBD1 (6 bases). The CDR3 consists of 17 residues. CDR1 and CDR2 from the germline V gene are SGHDT and YYEEEE. The V gene lost 5 bases and the J gene lost 2 bases, with 21 bases spanning the gap. The CDR3 bases are TGTGCCAGCAGTGCCTTGGAAGTGACAGGCTACACAGATACGCAGTATTTT. It encodes CASSALEVTGYTDTQYF.

The genes are TRBV7-9 and TRBJ2-5; D unclear. Trimming took off 2 bases at V and 7 bases at J, with 8 bases between the two ends. Looked up from germline, CDR1 is SEHNR and CDR2 is FQNEAQ (reference sequence). CDR3 size: 12 residues. The CDR3 here is CASSLISATQYF. In DNA, the CDR3 is TGTGCCAGCAGCTTAATCTCGGCGACCCAGTACTTC.

The CDR3 DNA reads TGTGCCAGCAGCGGTGCCCCTGGAGTCCTGTATGGCTACACCTTC. It encodes CASSGAPGVLYGYTF. This chain uses TRBV5-5 with TRBJ1-2; D unresolved. Germline-derived CDR1 and CDR2 are SGHKS and YYEKEE (reference sequence). The length of the CDR3 is 15 residues. V was pared by 4 bases and J by 5 bases, with 18 bases between. The whole variable domain, filled in from reference TRBV5-5 and TRBJ1-2, reads DAGVTQSPTHLIKTRGQQVTLRCSPISGHKSVSWYQQVLGQGPQFIFQYYEKEERGRGNFPDRFSARQFPNYSSELNVNALLLGDSALYLCASSGAPGVLYGYTFGSGTRLTVV.

The chain couples TRBV4-2 to TRBJ2-1; 9 bases match TRBD2. The J segment lost 5 bases and the V segment lost 2 bases, leaving 13 bases of the junction unmatched. This CDR3 comprises 18 residues. CDR1 is LGHNA and CDR2 is YNFKEQ in the germline V gene. This CDR3 is CASSQQGWLAGPDNEQFF. The CDR3 region has the DNA TGTGCCAGCAGCCAACAAGGGTGGCTAGCGGGACCAGACAATGAGCAGTTCTTC.

The chain has TRBV2 and TRBJ1-2; D remains unclear. The CDR3 length is 16 residues. The V gene lost 6 bases and the J gene lost 4 bases, with 21 bases spanning the gap. Looked up from germline, CDR1 is SNHLY and CDR2 is FYNNEI. CDR3 residues: CASSPPTGPTVYGYTF. CDR3 in DNA: TGTGCCAGCAGCCCCCCGACCGGACCGACTGTCTATGGCTACACCTTC.

The CDR3 spells CASGPGISGNTIYF. CDR3 sequence (DNA): TGTGCCAGCGGGCCGGGGATTTCTGGAAACACCATATATTTT. V gene TRBV6-1 combines with J gene TRBJ1-3, with D uncertain. The CDR3 is made up of 14 amino acids. Germline values: CDR1 MNHNS, CDR2 SASEGT. The V and J ends lost 8 bases and 1 base respectively, with 12 bases between them.

CDR3 sequence: CASRDWDFTDTQYF. CDR3 DNA sequence: TGTGCCAGTAGGGACTGGGACTTCACAGATACGCAGTATTTT. This chain connects TRBV2 to TRBJ2-3; D is possibly TRBD2 (6 bases). Trimming removed 9 bases from V and 2 bases from J, with 15 bases in between. Per the germline V gene, CDR1 is SNHLY and CDR2 is FYNNEI. CDR3 length: 14 amino acids.

The rearrangement joins TRBV6-4 to TRBJ2-1; D gene uncertain. Trimming pared 3 bases from V and 8 bases from J, leaving 11 bases between. The CDR3 is 13 amino acids. From germline, CDR1 is MRHNA and CDR2 SNTAGT. CDR3 in DNA: TGTGCCAGCAGTGAAAGATCCCGGGATGAGCAGTTCTTC. This sequence encodes CASSERSRDEQFF.

The rearrangement links TRBV7-2 to TRBJ2-7; D not certain. This CDR3 comprises 12 residues. Trimming removed 3 bases at V and 2 bases at J, with 5 bases between. Germline loops: CDR1 SGHTA, CDR2 FQGNSA. The CDR3 spells CASSLGTYEQYF. The CDR3 DNA reads as TGTGCCAGCAGCTTGGGAACCTACGAGCAGTACTTC. The full variable domain, in which reference TRBV7-2 and TRBJ2-7 provide the parts outside the CDR3, is GAGVSQSPSNKVTEKGKDVELRCDPISGHTALYWYRQSLGQGLEFLIYFQGNSAPDKSGLPSDRFSAERTGGSVSTLTIQRTQQEDSAVYLCASSLGTYEQYFGPGTRLTVT.

This clone was seen only a few times. The chain couples TRBV5-1 to TRBJ2-1, with a possible D match to TRBD1 (5 bases). V lost 5 bases and J lost 7, with 13 bases in between. CDR1 and CDR2 from the germline V gene are SGHRS and YFSETQ. CDR3 length: 13 residues. The CDR3: CASRLDGANEQFF. CDR3 coding DNA: TGCGCCAGCAGACTGGATGGGGCGAATGAGCAGTTCTTC.

This sequence joins TRBV7-2 and TRBJ2-7, with 7 positions matching TRBD1. V shed 5 bases, J shed 3 bases, and the junction held 13 bases outside the gene matches. The germline V gene encodes CDR1 SGHTA and CDR2 FQGNSA. This CDR3 comprises 16 residues. The CDR3 DNA reads as TGTGCCAGCAGCCGACCAGGGACAGCGTCCCTCTACGAGCAGTACTTC. It yields the protein CASSRPGTASLYEQYF.

This chain joins TRBV28 and TRBJ1-1; perhaps TRBD1 as D (5 bases). The CDR3 contains 15 residues. Germline CDR1 is MDHEN and CDR2 is SYDVKM. Trimming removed 5 bases at V and 5 bases at J, with 18 bases between. The CDR3 region is CASSTGHIRNTEAFF. The CDR3 DNA reads as TGTGCCAGCAGTACCGGACACATCCGGAATACTGAAGCTTTCTTT.

The chain has TRBV6-5 and TRBJ1-2; unclear D gene. The CDR3 extends over 13 amino acids. V dropped 6 bases and J dropped 3 bases, with 11 bases sitting between them. CDR1 MNHEY and CDR2 SVGAGI come from the germline V gene. The CDR3 DNA sequence: TGTGCCAGCAGATATACGAGGGACTATGGCTACACCTTC. It is translated as CASRYTRDYGYTF.

This sequence joins TRBV19 and TRBJ1-1; D is unclear. V lost 1 base and J lost 2, with 8 bases in between. The germline V gene has CDR1 LNHDA and CDR2 SQIVND (reference sequence). This CDR3 has 14 residues. CDR3: CASSIGGLNTEAFF. CDR3 in DNA: TGTGCCAGTAGTATAGGCGGACTAAACACTGAAGCTTTCTTT.

The rearrangement links TRBV28 to TRBJ2-1; D is tentatively TRBD1 or TRBD2 (6 bases each). V lost 6 bases, J lost 5 bases, and 14 bases lay in between. CDR3 length equals 14 residues. Germline loops: CDR1 MDHEN, CDR2 SYDVKM. Here the CDR3 reads CASSRGGTHNEQFF. CDR3 coding DNA: TGTGCCAGCAGCAGGGGAGGTACCCACAATGAGCAGTTCTTC.

This chain links TRBV6-5 with TRBJ1-4, with 9 bases aligning to TRBD1. After removal of 0 bases from V and 6 bases from J, the junction contained 5 bases not matched to a gene. The CDR3 is 16 amino acids. Germline assignment: CDR1 MNHEY and CDR2 SVGAGI. The CDR3 is CASSYSTWTGDEKLFF. CDR3 in DNA: TGTGCCAGCAGTTACTCGACTTGGACAGGGGATGAAAAACTGTTTTTT.

The V call is TRBV7-9, the J call TRBJ1-4; D call uncertain. Trimming took 2 bases from V and 0 from J, leaving 7 bases between them. The CDR3 length is 15 residues. Germline CDR1 SEHNR, CDR2 FQNEAQ (reference sequence). CDR3 protein: CASSLTEATNEKLFF. DNA for the CDR3: TGTGCCAGCAGCTTAACGGAGGCAACTAATGAAAAACTGTTTTTT.